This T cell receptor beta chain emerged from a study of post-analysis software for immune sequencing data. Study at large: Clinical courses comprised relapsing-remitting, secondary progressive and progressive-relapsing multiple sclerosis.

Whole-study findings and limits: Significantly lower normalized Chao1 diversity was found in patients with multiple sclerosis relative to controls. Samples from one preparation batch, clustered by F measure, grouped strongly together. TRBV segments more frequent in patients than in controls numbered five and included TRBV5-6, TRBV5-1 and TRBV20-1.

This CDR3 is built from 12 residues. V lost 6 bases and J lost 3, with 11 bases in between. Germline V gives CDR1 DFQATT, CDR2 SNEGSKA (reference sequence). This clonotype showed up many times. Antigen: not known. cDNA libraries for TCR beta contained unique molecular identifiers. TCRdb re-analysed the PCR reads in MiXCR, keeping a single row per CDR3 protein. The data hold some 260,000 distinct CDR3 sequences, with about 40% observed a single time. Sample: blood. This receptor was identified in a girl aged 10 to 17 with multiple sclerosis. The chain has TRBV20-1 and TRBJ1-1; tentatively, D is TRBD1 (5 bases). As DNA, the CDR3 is TGCAGTGCGGACCGGGGGGACACTGAAGCTTTCTTT. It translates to CSADRGDTEAFF.